A single sample is the source of the 8 T cell receptor beta chains below, sequenced in a study of T cell responses to AZD1222 COVID-19 vaccine. Measured with immunoSEQ multiplex PCR; TCRdb has only the in-frame clones, and not every one. The sample carries more than 250,000 clones, 80% to 95% recorded once. The sample was peripheral blood, taken on day 0 of AZD1222 vaccination. The receptors shown here come from an adult in good health.

The chain combines TRBV5-5 with TRBJ1-2, with 10 bases lining up with TRBD1. V was pared by 4 bases and J by 4 bases, with 7 bases of the junction left unmatched. Germline V gene sequence: CDR1 SGHKS, CDR2 YYEKEE (reference sequence). CDR3 length: 15 amino acids. The CDR3 DNA reads as TGTGCCAGCAGCCCAGACAGGGGGCGAATCTATGGCTACACCTTC. Amino acids: CASSPDRGRIYGYTF. The full variable domain, rest sourced from reference TRBV5-5 and TRBJ1-2, is DAGVTQSPTHLIKTRGQQVTLRCSPISGHKSVSWYQQVLGQGPQFIFQYYEKEERGRGNFPDRFSARQFPNYSSELNVNALLLGDSALYLCASSPDRGRIYGYTFGSGTRLTVV.

The rearrangement uses TRBV10-3 and TRBJ1-4; 11 bases fit TRBD1. The germline V gene has CDR1 ENHRY and CDR2 SYGVKD. J gave up 7 bases and V 8 bases, and 6 bases lay outside the gene matches. CDR3 length: 14 residues. The DNA for the CDR3 is TGTGCCATCGGACAGGGGGCCCTAGGTGAAAAACTGTTTTTT. Amino acids: CAIGQGALGEKLFF.

Regarding this clone: The junction departs from the called germline gene at one end, perhaps through a read error. The chain uses TRBV30 and TRBJ2-3; no definite D call. Germline V lookup: CDR1 GTSNPN, CDR2 SVGIG (reference sequence). The CDR3 extends over 13 amino acids. The CDR3 DNA reads TGTGCCTGGAGTGGTGTTAGCAAAGATACGCAGTATTTT. It yields the protein CAWSGVSKDTQYF.

V usage is TRBV5-5 and J usage is TRBJ1-5, with no clear D. Between the trimmed V and J ends, which lost 4 bases and 1 base, there was a span of 21 bases. The CDR3 has 18 residues. The germline CDR1 and CDR2 sequences are SGHKS and YYEKEE (reference sequence). The CDR3 region is CASSRSGMGGRSNQPQHF. The CDR3 bases are TGTGCCAGCAGCCGGAGCGGGATGGGAGGGAGAAGCAATCAGCCCCAGCATTTT. Supplemented by reference TRBV5-5 and TRBJ1-5, the full variable domain reads DAGVTQSPTHLIKTRGQQVTLRCSPISGHKSVSWYQQVLGQGPQFIFQYYEKEERGRGNFPDRFSARQFPNYSSELNVNALLLGDSALYLCASSRSGMGGRSNQPQHFGDGTRLSIL.

The chain links TRBV7-3 to TRBJ1-1; a weak D match, TRBD1 (5 bases). This CDR3 is built from 14 residues. The germline CDR1 and CDR2 sequences are SGHTA and FQGTGA. Trimming stripped 5 bases from V and 4 bases from J, with 14 bases between. CDR3 loop: CASSHGGESTEAFF. CDR3 coding DNA: TGTGCCAGCAGCCATGGGGGGGAGAGCACTGAAGCTTTCTTT.

This chain connects TRBV7-9 to TRBJ2-7, with D maybe TRBD2 (5 bases). V gave up 5 bases and J gave up 5 bases, with 10 bases separating them. The germline CDR1 and CDR2 sequences are SEHNR and FQNEAQ (reference sequence). The CDR3 covers 12 residues. CDR3 DNA sequence: TGTGCCAGCAGCCCCCTCGGGGACGAGCAGTACTTC. Encoded protein: CASSPLGDEQYF.

J is TRBJ2-5 and V is TRBV5-1; possible D gene TRBD2, 7 bases. The CDR3 covers 14 residues. V lost 3 bases and J lost 5, with 14 bases in between. Germline CDR1 reads SGHRS; CDR2 reads YFSETQ. The CDR3 coding sequence is TGCGCCAGCAGCTCGGGGGGCCTGTCGGAGACCCAGTACTTC. It specifies CASSSGGLSETQYF.

The rearrangement joins TRBV30 to TRBJ1-5; possibly TRBD1 for D (5 bases). Per the germline V gene, CDR1 is GTSNPN and CDR2 is SVGIG (reference sequence). Trimming stripped 5 bases from V and 0 bases from J, with 8 bases between. CDR3 length: 13 residues. This chain's CDR3 is CAWGGYSNQPQHF. The CDR3 nucleotides are TGTGCCTGGGGGGGGTATAGCAATCAGCCCCAGCATTTT.